Listed below are T cell receptor beta chains from one sample, sequenced in a study of long-term antiretroviral therapy in people with HIV. Clones were read by immunoSEQ multiplex PCR, and TCRdb kept only the in-frame ones, dropping some. The data contain around 15,000 clones, about 94% of them singletons. The sequencing here drew on unsorted PBMCs, taken around 6.4 years after starting antiretroviral therapy. The source is a woman aged 45-65 years with HIV. Each CDR3 is given with its conserved first and last residue. D genes are given only for firm matches. For some rows the clone size is stated as once, few or many, or as a class when expanded; others skip it.

V: TRBV27
size: -
D: -
J: TRBJ2-1
CDR3: CASSWGTGYNEQFF
DNA: TGTGCCAGCAGTTGGGGAACTGGTTACAATGAGCAGTTCTTC

V: TRBV6-5
size: -
D: -
J: TRBJ2-2
CDR3: CASSYSQGLHRGAVF
DNA: TGTGCCAGCAGTTACTCTCAGGGGTTACACCGGGGAGCTGTTTTT

V: TRBV7-2
size: -
D: -
J: TRBJ2-7
CDR3: CASSMMGGTYEQYF
DNA: TGTGCCAGCAGCATGATGGGCGGGACCTACGAGCAGTACTTC

V: TRBV27
size: -
D: -
J: TRBJ2-7
CDR3: CARGTRDSNNEQYF
DNA: TGTGCCAGGGGCACCCGGGACTCTAACAACGAGCAGTACTTC

V: TRBV27
size: -
D: TRBD1
J: TRBJ2-2
CDR3: CASRIRGRDTGELFF
DNA: TGTGCCAGCAGGATCAGGGGGCGCGATACCGGGGAGCTGTTTTTT

V: TRBV19
size: once
D: TRBD1
J: TRBJ1-2
CDR3: CASSIRGQGTVGYTF
DNA: TGTGCCAGTAGTATTCGGGGACAGGGAACGGTCGGCTACACCTTC

V: TRBV28
size: -
D: -
J: TRBJ2-7
CDR3: CASSLSGSSYEQYF
DNA: TGTGCCAGCAGTTTAAGTGGAAGCTCCTACGAGCAGTACTTC

V: TRBV6-5
size: -
D: TRBD2
J: TRBJ2-1
CDR3: CASSYWTSGSDEQFF
DNA: TGTGCCAGCAGTTACTGGACTAGCGGGAGCGATGAGCAGTTCTTC

V: TRBV4-2
size: -
D: -
J: TRBJ2-7
CDR3: CASSQATGPGRGEQYF
DNA: TGTGCCAGCAGCCAGGCAACGGGCCCCGGGCGAGGGGAGCAGTACTTC

V: TRBV5-1
size: -
D: -
J: TRBJ1-4
CDR3: CASSLGQSYEKLFF
DNA: TGCGCCAGCAGCTTGGGACAGTCGTATGAAAAACTGTTTTTT

V: TRBV28
size: -
D: -
J: TRBJ1-1
CDR3: CASSPLAGQGSPEAFF
DNA: TGTGCCAGCAGTCCGTTGGCGGGGCAGGGGAGCCCTGAAGCTTTCTTT

V: TRBV27
size: -
D: -
J: TRBJ2-5
CDR3: CASALVWDQETQYF
DNA: TGTGCCAGCGCCTTAGTATGGGACCAAGAGACCCAGTACTTC

V: TRBV28
size: -
D: TRBD2
J: TRBJ2-1
CDR3: CASSSSGPYNEQFF
DNA: TGTGCCAGCAGTTCTAGCGGCCCCTACAATGAGCAGTTCTTC

V: TRBV23-1
size: once
D: -
J: TRBJ1-2
CDR3: CASSQRRGANYGYTF
DNA: TGCGCCAGCAGTCAACGGCGGGGAGCTAACTATGGCTACACCTTC

V: TRBV29-1
size: -
D: -
J: TRBJ2-1
CDR3: CSVEDYRSAYNEQFF
DNA: TGCAGCGTTGAAGATTACAGGTCAGCCTACAATGAGCAGTTCTTC

V: TRBV5-1
size: -
D: TRBD1
J: TRBJ2-7
CDR3: CASSLGGANNYEQYF
DNA: TGCGCCAGCAGCCTAGGGGGCGCGAACAACTACGAGCAGTACTTC

V: TRBV6-1
size: -
D: TRBD1
J: TRBJ1-5
CDR3: CASSGGGWHQPQHF
DNA: TGTGCCAGCAGTGGAGGGGGCTGGCATCAGCCCCAGCATTTT

V: TRBV5-3
size: -
D: -
J: TRBJ2-7
CDR3: CARRIVRGELEVYEQYF
DNA: TGTGCCAGAAGAATTGTTAGGGGGGAGCTGGAGGTCTACGAGCAGTACTTC

V: TRBV28
size: -
D: -
J: TRBJ1-6
CDR3: CASSLNSAYSPLHF
DNA: TGTGCCAGCAGTCTTAACAGTGCCTACTCACCCCTCCACTTT

V: TRBV19
size: -
D: -
J: TRBJ1-5
CDR3: CASSPENWPQHF
DNA: TGTGCCAGTAGTCCTGAGAATTGGCCCCAGCATTTT

V: TRBV28
size: -
D: -
J: TRBJ2-7
CDR3: CASRALPYEQYF
DNA: TGTGCCAGCAGAGCTCTTCCGTACGAGCAGTACTTC

V: TRBV28
size: -
D: -
J: TRBJ2-1
CDR3: CASSPSGADNEQFF
DNA: TGTGCCAGCAGCCCCTCGGGAGCCGACAATGAGCAGTTCTTC

V: TRBV15
size: -
D: -
J: TRBJ2-7
CDR3: CATRRDLTYEQYF
DNA: TGTGCCACCAGGAGGGATCTCACCTACGAGCAGTACTTC

V: TRBV4-3
size: -
D: TRBD1
J: TRBJ2-3
CDR3: CASSLEWTGGPDTQYF
DNA: TGCGCCAGCAGCCTGGAATGGACAGGGGGCCCAGATACGCAGTATTTT

V: TRBV7-8
size: -
D: -
J: TRBJ2-7
CDR3: CASSSGLHGYEQYF
DNA: TGTGCCAGCAGCTCGGGACTCCACGGTTACGAGCAGTACTTC

V: TRBV6-5
size: -
D: TRBD1
J: TRBJ1-2
CDR3: CASTLTTGVNYGYTF
DNA: TGTGCCAGCACCCTTACGACAGGGGTCAACTATGGCTACACCTTC

V: TRBV6-5
size: -
D: -
J: TRBJ2-2
CDR3: CASSIGLAGELFF
DNA: TGTGCCAGCAGCATAGGTCTCGCCGGGGAGCTGTTTTTT

V: TRBV7-9
size: -
D: -
J: TRBJ2-1
CDR3: CASSRLYIQGGEQFF
DNA: TGTGCCAGCAGCCGACTATACATTCAGGGAGGTGAGCAGTTCTTC

V: TRBV6-1
size: -
D: -
J: TRBJ2-1
CDR3: CASIRSGYNEQFF
DNA: TGTGCCAGCATTCGTAGCGGATACAATGAGCAGTTCTTC

V: TRBV5-1
size: -
D: TRBD2
J: TRBJ2-1
CDR3: CASARGTSAANEQFF
DNA: TGCGCCAGTGCCCGCGGGACTAGCGCGGCGAATGAGCAGTTCTTC

V: TRBV29-1
size: -
D: TRBD2
J: TRBJ2-7
CDR3: CSAASLAGAYEQYF
DNA: TGCAGCGCCGCCTCCCTAGCGGGAGCCTACGAGCAGTACTTC

V: TRBV7-9
size: -
D: TRBD2
J: TRBJ2-7
CDR3: CASSIGLADPYEQYF
DNA: TGTGCCAGCAGCATCGGACTAGCGGATCCATACGAGCAGTACTTC

V: TRBV5-4
size: once
D: -
J: TRBJ2-1
CDR3: CASSLTNSGNEQFF
DNA: TGTGCCAGCAGCCTTACTAACTCGGGCAATGAGCAGTTCTTC

V: TRBV7-2
size: -
D: TRBD2
J: TRBJ2-7
CDR3: CASSPGLVVYEQYF
DNA: TGTGCCAGCAGCCCGGGACTAGTTGTTTACGAGCAGTACTTC

V: TRBV6-6
size: -
D: TRBD1
J: TRBJ1-1
CDR3: CASSSWAGGGNTEAFF
DNA: TGTGCCAGCAGTTCGTGGGCAGGGGGCGGTAACACTGAAGCTTTCTTT